These T cell receptor beta chains were read from a single sample in a study of response to subunit inactivated influenza vaccine. Via MiXCR, TCRdb re-called the RT-PCR reads, giving one row per CDR3 protein. The sample has roughly 500,000 distinct CDR3 sequences, approximately 22% seen once; the top ten hold about 3%. These sequences were also reported in another study, on T cells expressing NK-cell markers.

The sample in question was CD4+ T cells sorted from PBMCs, obtained 12 days after vaccination. The receptor set was obtained from a man in his fifties or sixties who received an inactivated influenza vaccine. CDR3s include the opening cysteine and the closing phenylalanine or tryptophan. The order of the fields is V gene, J gene, D gene, clone size, CDR3 protein, CDR3 DNA. The D gene is left open where the match is weak. Clone size is given for some rows only: seen once, a few or many times, or a class if the clone is expanded.

V: TRBV7-9
J: TRBJ1-1
D: .
size: many
CDR3: CASSLQQNTEAFF
DNA: TGTGCCAGCAGCTTACAGCAGAACACTGAAGCTTTCTTT

V: TRBV30
J: TRBJ1-3
D: .
size: .
CDR3: CAWGGKGHSGNTIYF
DNA: TGTGCCTGGGGAGGGAAGGGACACTCTGGAAACACCATATATTTT

V: TRBV11-2
J: TRBJ1-2
D: .
size: few
CDR3: CASSRQGLNYGYTF
DNA: TGTGCCAGCAGCAGGCAGGGCCTTAACTATGGCTACACCTTC

V: TRBV6-5
J: TRBJ2-7
D: .
size: few
CDR3: CASSYSRTLGEQYF
DNA: TGTGCCAGCAGTTACTCGCGCACCCTCGGCGAGCAGTACTTC

V: TRBV6-2/TRBV6-3
J: TRBJ2-5
D: .
size: .
CDR3: CASSSSQWTQYF
DNA: TGTGCCAGCAGTTCGTCCCAGTGGACCCAGTACTTC

V: TRBV7-7
J: TRBJ1-2
D: .
size: .
CDR3: CASSPLKAGGPSYGYTF
DNA: TGTGCCAGCAGCCCCTTAAAGGCCGGAGGACCTAGCTATGGCTACACCTTC

V: TRBV29-1
J: TRBJ2-7
D: .
size: .
CDR3: CSVGPRYSYEQYF
DNA: TGCAGCGTTGGCCCACGATATTCCTACGAGCAGTACTTC

V: TRBV7-2
J: TRBJ1-4
D: TRBD1
size: few
CDR3: CASSARQGFGEKLFF
DNA: TGTGCCAGCAGCGCACGACAGGGCTTTGGCGAAAAACTGTTTTTT

V: TRBV5-1
J: TRBJ1-1
D: .
size: few
CDR3: CASSLEGAGDGAFF
DNA: TGCGCCAGCAGCTTGGAGGGCGCGGGTGATGGAGCTTTCTTT

V: TRBV24-1
J: TRBJ1-5
D: .
size: few
CDR3: CATSDSTPLGDGGNQPQHF
DNA: TGTGCCACCAGTGATTCGACCCCTCTCGGGGATGGAGGCAATCAGCCCCAGCATTTT

V: TRBV5-1
J: TRBJ2-3
D: .
size: .
CDR3: CASSARLTDTQYF
DNA: TGCGCCAGCAGCGCGCGTCTCACAGATACGCAGTATTTT

V: TRBV20-1
J: TRBJ2-3
D: .
size: many
CDR3: CSASPFAGSTDTQYF
DNA: TGCAGTGCTAGCCCGTTCGCTGGGAGCACAGATACGCAGTATTTT

V: TRBV6-4
J: TRBJ2-3
D: TRBD1
size: .
CDR3: CARAGGDASVSTDTQYF
DNA: TGTGCCAGGGCAGGGGGCGATGCTAGCGTGAGCACAGATACGCAGTATTTT

V: TRBV10-3
J: TRBJ1-1
D: TRBD1
size: .
CDR3: CAISRQGETEAFF
DNA: TGTGCCATCAGTCGACAGGGAGAGACTGAAGCTTTCTTT

V: TRBV12-3/TRBV12-4
J: TRBJ2-1
D: TRBD2
size: .
CDR3: CASSWTSGSNEQFF
DNA: TGTGCCAGCAGTTGGACTAGCGGGAGCAATGAGCAGTTCTTC

V: TRBV6-1
J: TRBJ1-2
D: .
size: many
CDR3: CASSLFGTHGDYGYTF
DNA: TGTGCCAGCAGTCTGTTTGGGACACATGGGGACTATGGCTACACCTTC

V: TRBV12-3/TRBV12-4
J: TRBJ2-7
D: .
size: .
CDR3: CASSLEGRGPYEQYF
DNA: TGTGCCAGCAGTTTAGAAGGGAGAGGTCCCTACGAGCAGTACTTC

V: TRBV12-3/TRBV12-4
J: TRBJ1-6
D: .
size: few
CDR3: CASSRQTSPLHF
DNA: TGTGCCAGCAGTCGTCAGACTTCACCCCTCCACTTT

V: TRBV12-3/TRBV12-4
J: TRBJ1-1
D: .
size: few
CDR3: CASSSGPLNTEAFF
DNA: TGTGCCAGCAGTTCGGGGCCTCTGAACACTGAAGCTTTCTTT

V: TRBV20-1
J: TRBJ2-1
D: TRBD2
size: few
CDR3: CSARAGGPSNEQFF
DNA: TGCAGTGCTCGGGCGGGGGGGCCCTCGAATGAGCAGTTCTTC

V: TRBV10-3
J: TRBJ2-1
D: TRBD2
size: .
CDR3: CAIGLAGGVNEQFF
DNA: TGTGCCATCGGTCTAGCGGGGGGAGTGAATGAGCAGTTCTTC

V: TRBV7-8
J: TRBJ2-7
D: TRBD1
size: few
CDR3: CASRGTGGFEQYF
DNA: TGTGCCAGCAGGGGAACAGGGGGCTTCGAGCAGTACTTC

V: TRBV4-2
J: TRBJ2-7
D: .
size: .
CDR3: CASSQDHLGNYEQYF
DNA: TGTGCCAGCAGCCAAGATCATCTGGGGAACTACGAGCAGTACTTC

V: TRBV20-1
J: TRBJ2-1
D: .
size: .
CDR3: CSASGWERLNEQFF
DNA: TGCAGTGCTAGTGGGTGGGAAAGACTCAATGAGCAGTTCTTC

V: TRBV15
J: TRBJ2-1
D: .
size: few
CDR3: CATSRGTAYNEQFF
DNA: TGTGCCACCAGCAGAGGGACAGCCTACAATGAGCAGTTCTTC

V: TRBV20-1
J: TRBJ2-1
D: .
size: .
CDR3: CSAWVWGSYNEQFF
DNA: TGCAGTGCTTGGGTTTGGGGGTCCTACAATGAGCAGTTCTTC

V: TRBV9
J: TRBJ2-7
D: .
size: .
CDR3: CASSVDPAGYEQYF
DNA: TGTGCCAGCAGCGTAGATCCGGCGGGCTACGAGCAGTACTTC

V: TRBV10-3
J: TRBJ1-2
D: .
size: .
CDR3: CAISVQDYGYTF
DNA: TGTGCCATCAGTGTACAGGATTATGGCTACACCTTC

V: TRBV5-6
J: TRBJ2-1
D: TRBD2
size: .
CDR3: CASRGGLAGPYNEQFF
DNA: TGTGCCAGCAGAGGGGGACTAGCGGGACCGTACAATGAGCAGTTCTTC

V: TRBV11-2
J: TRBJ2-3
D: TRBD2
size: few
CDR3: CASSTRPGLAGGRWNTQYF
DNA: TGTGCCAGCAGCACCAGACCGGGACTAGCGGGAGGGAGGTGGAATACGCAGTATTTT

V: TRBV4-2
J: TRBJ2-1
D: .
size: .
CDR3: CASSVERSAREQFF
DNA: TGTGCCAGCAGCGTGGAGAGGTCTGCGCGTGAGCAGTTCTTC